This is a list of T cell receptor beta chains from one sample in a study of blood T cell repertoires in COVID-19. Sequenced by immunoSEQ multiplex PCR; TCRdb stores in-frame clones only, minus some. The sample has approximately 210,000 clones; more than 80% are singletons. The specimen was PBMCs or T cells enriched from blood (not recorded which). The source of these receptors is a woman aged 18 to 35 who had recovered from COVID-19. CDR3s include the opening cysteine and the closing phenylalanine or tryptophan. Each record gives: V gene, D gene, clone size, J gene, CDR3 DNA, CDR3 protein. The D gene is left open where the match is weak. Size values are once, few and many counts, or a class for expanded clones, and some rows have none.

>TRBV28|-|few|TRBJ2-7
TGTGCCAGCAGTTTAAGGGGGGGCCCTGGAGAGCAGTACTTC
CASSLRGGPGEQYF
>TRBV7-2|TRBD1|-|TRBJ1-2
TGTGCCAGCAGCTTAGGACAGGGAACGCACTATGGCTACACCTTC
CASSLGQGTHYGYTF
>TRBV6-5|-|-|TRBJ2-7
TGTGCCAGCAGACAACCAAACACTACAGGTAACGAGCAGTACTTC
CASRQPNTTGNEQYF
>TRBV7-6|-|-|TRBJ1-4
TGTGCCAGCAGCTTAGTTCCGGGTCCAACTAATGAAAAACTGTTTTTT
CASSLVPGPTNEKLFF
>TRBV9|-|-|TRBJ2-5
TGTGCCAGCAGCACTAGCACAGAGACCCAGTACTTC
CASSTSTETQYF
>TRBV30|-|-|TRBJ1-3
TGTGCCTGGAGTGTACAGACTGGAAACACCATATATTTT
CAWSVQTGNTIYF
>TRBV3-1/TRBV3-2|TRBD2|-|TRBJ2-7
TGTGCCAGCAGCTTCCCGCGGGGGAACGAGCAGTACTTC
CASSFPRGNEQYF
>TRBV20-1|-|-|TRBJ2-7
TGCAGTGCGAGTAACCGGGACTTACCTTTCAGGGAGCAGTACTTC
CSASNRDLPFREQYF
>TRBV5-1|-|-|TRBJ2-5
TGCGCCAGCAGCTGGAAACTACTGGATCCGATGGAGACCCAGTACTTC
CASSWKLLDPMETQYF
>TRBV5-1|TRBD2|-|TRBJ2-2
TGCGCCAGCAGCATAGGACTAGTCGACGCCGGGGAGCTGTTTTTT
CASSIGLVDAGELFF
>TRBV2|-|-|TRBJ2-5
TGTGCCAGCAGTGAGGAGGGGTGGGGGACCCAAGAGACCCAGTACTTC
CASSEEGWGTQETQYF
>TRBV6-1|-|few|TRBJ1-1
TGTGCCAGCAGTGAAGGAGGGTGGGGTGAAGCTTTCTTT
CASSEGGWGEAFF
>TRBV3-1/TRBV3-2|TRBD2|-|TRBJ2-1
TGTGCCAGCAGCCAAGTTCCTCAGCGGGGGTTATCCTACAATGAGCAGTTCTTC
CASSQVPQRGLSYNEQFF
>TRBV6-5|TRBD1|-|TRBJ1-3
TGTGCCAGCAGACCGGGACAGGGCGAACGGAACACCATATATTTT
CASRPGQGERNTIYF
>TRBV5-4|-|-|TRBJ1-1
TGTGCCAGCAGCTTGTCACTAAACACTGAAGCTTTCTTT
CASSLSLNTEAFF
>TRBV6-5|-|-|TRBJ2-1
TGTGCCAGCAGCCCAGGACAGAGGGGTGATGCGTTCTTC
CASSPGQRGDAFF
>TRBV7-9|-|-|TRBJ2-7
TGTGCCAGCAGCGCAAACACAGGCGGCGAGCAGTACTTC
CASSANTGGEQYF
>TRBV5-1|-|-|TRBJ1-4
TGCGCCAGCAGCCCGGCGGGGAGTACTAATGAAAAACTGTTTTTT
CASSPAGSTNEKLFF
>TRBV3-1/TRBV3-2|TRBD1|-|TRBJ1-6
TGTGCCAGCAGCCATCACCCGACAGGGGGCGATTATGGTTCACCCCTCCACTTT
CASSHHPTGGDYGSPLHF
>TRBV5-1|-|-|TRBJ1-4
TGCGCCAGCAGTCTCGGTGAAAAACTGTTTTTT
CASSLGEKLFF
>TRBV11-2|-|once|TRBJ1-6
TGTGCCAGCAGCTTAGGTCAGGGCTATAATTCACCCCTCCACTTT
CASSLGQGYNSPLHF
>TRBV18|-|-|TRBJ2-2
TGTGCCAGCTCACCACAACGGGGGGAGCTGTTTTTT
CASSPQRGELFF
>TRBV7-9|TRBD1|-|TRBJ2-2
TGTGCCAGCAGCTTCCCGGGACAGACGAACACCGGGGAGCTGTTTTTT
CASSFPGQTNTGELFF
>TRBV6-5|-|-|TRBJ1-2
TGTGCCAGCAGTTCCCGAGGACAGTCTAGAAACTATGGCTACACCTTC
CASSSRGQSRNYGYTF
>TRBV4-2|TRBD2|-|TRBJ2-3
TGTGCCAGCAGCCAAGGGACTAGCGGTAGAGAAACGCAGTATTTT
CASSQGTSGRETQYF
>TRBV14|-|-|TRBJ2-3
TGTGCCAGCAGCCAAGGACAGGAAACAGATACGCAGTATTTT
CASSQGQETDTQYF
>TRBV3-1/TRBV3-2|TRBD2|-|TRBJ2-5
TGTGCCAGCTCTCAGTATACTAGCGGGGAAGAGACCCAGTACTTC
CASSQYTSGEETQYF
>TRBV5-8|-|-|TRBJ1-2
TGTGCCAGCAGCTTAGGCAGGGCCCGGGATGGCTACACCTTC
CASSLGRARDGYTF
>TRBV6-5|TRBD2|-|TRBJ2-1
TGTGCCAGCAGTAAACCTAGCGGGGGGTACAATGAGCAGTTCTTC
CASSKPSGGYNEQFF
>TRBV18|-|-|TRBJ2-7
TGTGCCAGCTCACCCGGAGGGAAGGTCTACGAGCAGTACTTC
CASSPGGKVYEQYF
>TRBV27|-|-|TRBJ1-1
TGTGCCAGCAGCTCCCTGCCCGTGACAGGGAACACTGAAGCTTTCTTT
CASSSLPVTGNTEAFF
>TRBV2|TRBD1|-|TRBJ1-2
TGTGCCAGCAGTGAACCCGGACAGGCCTATGGCTACACCTTC
CASSEPGQAYGYTF
>TRBV10-3|-|-|TRBJ2-3
TGTGCCATCAGCGACCCAACGGACAGAGGCACAGATACGCAGTATTTT
CAISDPTDRGTDTQYF
>TRBV12-3/TRBV12-4|-|-|TRBJ2-7
TGTGCCAGCAGTTTTTGGGGAGCCGAGCAGTACTTC
CASSFWGAEQYF
>TRBV28|-|-|TRBJ2-2
TGTGCCAGCATAAGGGGCAGCGCGAACACCGGGGAGCTGTTTTTT
CASIRGSANTGELFF
>TRBV10-2|-|-|TRBJ1-1
TGCGCCAGCAGTGAGCGACGGGGTCTAGGCACTGAAGCTTTCTTT
CASSERRGLGTEAFF
>TRBV6-5|TRBD1|-|TRBJ1-1
TGTGCCAGCGCTAGGGACAGAATGAACACTGAAGCTTTCTTT
CASARDRMNTEAFF
>TRBV5-1|-|-|TRBJ1-4
TGCGCCAGCAGCTTGGGCAGGGAGGGAGGAAAACTGTTTTTT
CASSLGREGGKLFF
>TRBV7-2|TRBD2|-|TRBJ2-3
TGTGCCAGCAGCTGGAGAGGAGCGGGGGGGCCTACAGATACGCAGTATTTT
CASSWRGAGGPTDTQYF
>TRBV7-6|-|-|TRBJ1-2
TGTGCCAGCAGCCCCGAAGTAGAGTACTATGGCTACACCTTC
CASSPEVEYYGYTF
>TRBV19|TRBD1|-|TRBJ1-5
TGTGCCAGTAGACCGACAGGGTCGGGTCAGCCCCAGCATTTT
CASRPTGSGQPQHF
>TRBV11-3|TRBD1|-|TRBJ2-5
TGTGCCAGCAGTACAGACAGGGACCAAGAGACCCAGTACTTC
CASSTDRDQETQYF
>TRBV6-2/TRBV6-3|-|-|TRBJ1-4
TGTGCCAGCAGTTACTCGGAGGTCCTTAATGAAAAACTGTTTTTT
CASSYSEVLNEKLFF
>TRBV18|-|-|TRBJ2-7
TGTGCCAGCTCCCGAGACAGGAGCTACGAGCAGTACTTC
CASSRDRSYEQYF
>TRBV4-2|TRBD2|-|TRBJ2-3
TGTGCCAGCAGCGGAAGCGGGGGGGCAGATACGCAGTATTTT
CASSGSGGADTQYF
>TRBV4-1|-|-|TRBJ1-2
TGCGCCAGCAGCCAAGAAGGACGGGGGGACGGCTACACCTTC
CASSQEGRGDGYTF
>TRBV6-5|-|-|TRBJ1-1
TGTGCCAGCAGTTACTCTGCTATGAACACTGAAGCTTTCTTT
CASSYSAMNTEAFF
>TRBV30|-|once|TRBJ1-2
TGTGCCTGGGGGCGCCAGGCCCACTTATATGGCTACACCTTC
CAWGRQAHLYGYTF
>TRBV6-5|TRBD1|-|TRBJ2-7
TGTGCCAGCAGTAAGGGGGCACCTCCCTACGAGCAGTACTTC
CASSKGAPPYEQYF
>TRBV9|TRBD2|-|TRBJ2-7
TGTGCCAGCAGCGTGGACAGCGGGGGGGCCTCCTACGAGCAGTACTTC
CASSVDSGGASYEQYF
>TRBV30|-|-|TRBJ2-7
TGTGCCTGGGCAACAGGTACCCGCTACGAGCAGTACTTC
CAWATGTRYEQYF
>TRBV5-1|TRBD1|-|TRBJ2-1
TGCGCCAGCAGCTGGGGGACAGGGGAGGATGAGCAGTTCTTC
CASSWGTGEDEQFF
>TRBV5-8|TRBD1|-|TRBJ2-2
TGTGCCAGCAGCGAGACAGGGGGCCGGACCGGGGAGCTGTTTTTT
CASSETGGRTGELFF
>TRBV28|TRBD1|-|TRBJ1-6
TGTGCCAGCAGTTTTGTAACCACAGGGGCCGGTAATTCACCCCTCCACTTT
CASSFVTTGAGNSPLHF
>TRBV9|-|-|TRBJ2-2
TGTGCCAGCAGCGTCTCCCAGGTGAACACCGGGGAGCTGTTTTTT
CASSVSQVNTGELFF
>TRBV6-4|-|few|TRBJ1-6
TGTGCCAGCAGTGACTCAGCACAGCCCAATTCACCCCTCCACTTT
CASSDSAQPNSPLHF
>TRBV6-5|-|-|TRBJ2-7
TGTGCCAGCGGTAGGGGGGGTACCTACGAGCAGTACTTC
CASGRGGTYEQYF
>TRBV4-1|TRBD1|-|TRBJ1-2
TGCGCCAGCAGCCAAGTAGGACAGGGGCGATATGGCTACACCTTC
CASSQVGQGRYGYTF
>TRBV28|TRBD1|-|TRBJ1-4
TGTGCCAGCAGCGGAGGGACAGGCCACGAAAAACTGTTTTTT
CASSGGTGHEKLFF
>TRBV2|-|-|TRBJ1-4
TGTGCCAGCAGTGACCCGGGGGGGACTAATGAAAAACTGTTTTTT
CASSDPGGTNEKLFF